This T cell receptor beta chain was identified during a study of PD-1 blockade in classical Hodgkin lymphoma. The study, taken as a whole, reports: Nivolumab initiation under 1 year post-ASCT meant exclusion.

A remark on this clone: Its antigen is still unknown.

Time point defined: cycle 4 day 1 (C4D1), after 6 weeks of nivolumab. Every patient relapsed after autologous stem cell transplantation, and brentuximab vedotin exposure varied. Sequencing used immunoSEQ multiplex PCR; TCRdb keeps in-frame clones, though not all of them. The sample holds some 30,000 clones, about four fifths seen once. This specimen consisted of peripheral blood mononuclear cells (PBMCs), obtained before the fourth cycle of nivolumab. The TCR sequence derives from a human donor with classical Hodgkin lymphoma.

This CDR3 reads CASSFRGGNNEQFF. The CDR3 DNA reads TGTGCCAGCAGCTTCCGGGGAGGGAACAATGAGCAGTTCTTC. The V and J genes are TRBV5-4 and TRBJ2-1, with 7 nucleotides matching TRBD2. The CDR3 contains 14 residues. Germline lookup yields CDR1 SGHNT and CDR2 YYREEE (reference sequence). V was pared by 2 bases and J by 5 bases, with 4 bases of the junction left unmatched.